The clone carrying this T cell receptor (beta chain) was counted a single time. The antigen remains unidentified. The sample is drawn from a study of shared clonotypes between healthy human individuals. Template for every sorted-subset replicate PCR totaled about 200 ng DNA, approximately 30,000 T cell genomes. Sequencing was performed with immunoSEQ multiplex PCR; in TCRdb, only in-frame clones are kept and a portion is missing. This sample has over a million clones, with about 80% found just once. Whole-study results and caveats: The study found lower generation probabilities in non-shared clonotypes than in those shared by all four donors. Investigators expected sequencing depth to affect clonotype sharing among donors.

V was shortened by 6 bases and J by 0 bases, with 11 bases between the two germline ends. The CDR3 covers 15 residues. Germline CDR1 and CDR2: MGHDK and SYGVNS. The TCR was taken from a man between 18 and 35 years old in good health. Some clones in this sample may be carry-over from other donors' samples. The sequenced sample consisted of memory CD4+ T cells from PBMCs. Documented subset: CD45RA-negative fraction. The chain recombines TRBV25-1 with TRBJ1-4; unclear D gene. The DNA of the CDR3 is TGTGCCAGCAGCCCATTCATCGCAACTAATGAAAAACTGTTTTTT. Protein sequence: CASSPFIATNEKLFF.